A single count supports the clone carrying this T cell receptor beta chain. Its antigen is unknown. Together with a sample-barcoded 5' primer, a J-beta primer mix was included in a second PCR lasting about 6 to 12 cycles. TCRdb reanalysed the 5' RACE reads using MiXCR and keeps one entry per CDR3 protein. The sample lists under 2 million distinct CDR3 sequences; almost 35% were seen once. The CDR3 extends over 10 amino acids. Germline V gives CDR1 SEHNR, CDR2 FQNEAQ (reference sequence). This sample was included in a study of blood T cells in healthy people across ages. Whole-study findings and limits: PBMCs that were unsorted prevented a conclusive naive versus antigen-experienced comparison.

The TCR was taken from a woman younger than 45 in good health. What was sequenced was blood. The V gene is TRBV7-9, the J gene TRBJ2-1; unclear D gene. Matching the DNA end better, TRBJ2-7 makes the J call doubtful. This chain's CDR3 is CASSWNEQYF. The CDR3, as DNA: TGTGCCAGCAGCTGGAACGAGCAGTACTTC.